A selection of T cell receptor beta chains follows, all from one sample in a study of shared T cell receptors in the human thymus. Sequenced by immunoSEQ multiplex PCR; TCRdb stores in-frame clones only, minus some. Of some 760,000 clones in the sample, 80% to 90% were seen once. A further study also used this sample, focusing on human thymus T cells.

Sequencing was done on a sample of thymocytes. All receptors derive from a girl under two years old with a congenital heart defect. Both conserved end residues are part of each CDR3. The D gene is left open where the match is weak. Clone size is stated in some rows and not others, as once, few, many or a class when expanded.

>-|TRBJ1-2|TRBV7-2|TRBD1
TGTGCCAGCAGCTTATACGGACAGGAGAACTATGGCTACACCTTC
CASSLYGQENYGYTF
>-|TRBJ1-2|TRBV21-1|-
TGTGCCAGCAGCACCAGGACAGGGAGGATTCTACTGACTTTCTATGGCTACACCTTC
CASSTRTGRILLTFYGYTF
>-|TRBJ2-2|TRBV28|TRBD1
TGTGCCAGCAGTCCACCCGGGACAGGGAACACCGGGGAGCTGTTTTTT
CASSPPGTGNTGELFF
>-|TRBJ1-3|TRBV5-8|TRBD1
TGTGCCAGCAGCCCCGAGGGACAGTCCCCAGGAAACACCATATATTTT
CASSPEGQSPGNTIYF
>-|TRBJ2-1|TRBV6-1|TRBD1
TGTGCCAGCAGAGCTGGACAGGGGGCAGGCAATGAGCAGTTCTTC
CASRAGQGAGNEQFF
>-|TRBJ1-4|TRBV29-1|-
TGCAGCGTGGAATCGACTAATGAAAAACTGTTTTTT
CSVESTNEKLFF
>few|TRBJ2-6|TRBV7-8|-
TGTGCCACCCCTGCTCTGGCCATGGGAACTGAATTGGGAGGCTCTGGGGCCAACGTCCTGACTTTC
CATPALAMGTELGGSGANVLTF
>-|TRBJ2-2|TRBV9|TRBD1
TGTGCCAGCAGCAAACAGGGGCACTCGGACACCGGGGAGCTGTTTTTT
CASSKQGHSDTGELFF
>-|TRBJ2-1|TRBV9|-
TGTGCCAGCAGCGTAGGCGGTGCGGGGAGACACAATGAGCAGTTCTTC
CASSVGGAGRHNEQFF
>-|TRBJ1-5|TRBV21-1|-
TGTGCCAGCAGCAAAGGGTCGGGGAGGGTGAATAGCAATCAGCCCCAGCATTTT
CASSKGSGRVNSNQPQHF
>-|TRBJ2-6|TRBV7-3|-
TGTGCCAGCAGCGGGCAGGGTTCTGGGGCCAACGTCCTGACTTTC
CASSGQGSGANVLTF
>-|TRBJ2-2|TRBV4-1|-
TGCGCCAGCAGCCCCCTGTACTTTACCTGGCGGGGGGACAGCAATGAGGAGCTGTTTTTT
CASSPLYFTWRGDSNEELFF
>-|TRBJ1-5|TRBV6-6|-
TGTGCCAGCAGCCCCCCCCGACATGGCTACAATCAGCCCCAGCATTTT
CASSPPRHGYNQPQHF
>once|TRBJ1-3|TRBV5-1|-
TGCGCCAGCAGCCTTACAGGTGGAAACACCATATATTTT
CASSLTGGNTIYF
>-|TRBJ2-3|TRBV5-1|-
TGCGCCAGCAGCCCTACTGCAAGCCCAGATACGCAGTATTTT
CASSPTASPDTQYF
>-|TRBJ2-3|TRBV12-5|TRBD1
TGTGCTAGTGGTTTGTTGACAGGGGTTTGGTCAGATACGCAGTATTTT
CASGLLTGVWSDTQYF
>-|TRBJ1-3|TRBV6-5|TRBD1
TGTGCCATTTTCGTACAGGGGAGTGGAAACACCATATATTTT
CAIFVQGSGNTIYF
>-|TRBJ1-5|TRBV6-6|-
TGTGCCAGCAGTTACTCTCCGAATCAGCCCCAGCATTTT
CASSYSPNQPQHF
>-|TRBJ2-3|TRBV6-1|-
TGTGCCAGCAGTGAAATTCGAGATACGCAGTATTTT
CASSEIRDTQYF
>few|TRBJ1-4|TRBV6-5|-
TGTGCCAGCAGTTACTCGCGGGGAGAAAAACTGTTTTTT
CASSYSRGEKLFF
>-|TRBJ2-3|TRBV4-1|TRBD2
TGCGCCAGCAGCCCCCGGACTAGCGAAAGCACAGATACGCAGTATTTT
CASSPRTSESTDTQYF
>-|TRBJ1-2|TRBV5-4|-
TGTGCCAGCAGCCCTAACCGGCCTATTATCAGGGGAGACTATGGCTACACCTTC
CASSPNRPIIRGDYGYTF
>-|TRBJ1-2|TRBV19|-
TGTGCCAGTAACCCTCCCTCTCAGGGTACGGATGGCTACACCTTC
CASNPPSQGTDGYTF
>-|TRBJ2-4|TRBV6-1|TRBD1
TGTGCCAGCAGTGATCCTGGGACAGGGGAAAACATTCAGTACTTC
CASSDPGTGENIQYF
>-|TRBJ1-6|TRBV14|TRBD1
TGTGCCAGCAGCCAAGGAGAGAAGGGACAGGAGAATTCACCCCTCCACTTT
CASSQGEKGQENSPLHF
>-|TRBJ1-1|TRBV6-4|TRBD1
TGTGCCAGCAGCCCACAGGGGGGGAAGAACACTGAAGCTTTCTTT
CASSPQGGKNTEAFF
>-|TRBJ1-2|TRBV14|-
TGTGCCAGCAGCCAAGATGGGGTAATGAGGAGGACCCCTAACTATGGCTACACCTTC
CASSQDGVMRRTPNYGYTF
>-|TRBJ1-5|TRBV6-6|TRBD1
TGTGCCAGCAGCTCGGGACAGGGCAGCAATCAGCCCCAGCATTTT
CASSSGQGSNQPQHF
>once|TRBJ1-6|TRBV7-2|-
TGTGCCACCAGTACAGGGTTGGAGTCACCCCTCCACTTT
CATSTGLESPLHF
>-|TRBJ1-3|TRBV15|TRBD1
TGTGCCACCAGCAGAGAGGGGCAGGGGGCTCCTTTTATGGGAAACACCATATATTTT
CATSREGQGAPFMGNTIYF
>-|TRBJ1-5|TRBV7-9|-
TGTGCCAGCAGCTTCAATAGCAATCAGCCCCAGCATTTT
CASSFNSNQPQHF
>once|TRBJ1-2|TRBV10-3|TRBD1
TGTGCCGCCTCCGGGGGCTCGTACAGGGGCCATGGCTACACCTTC
CAASGGSYRGHGYTF
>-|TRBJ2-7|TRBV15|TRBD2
TGTGCCACCTCGCGTGCAACTAGCGGGGGGGACCACGAGCAGTACTTC
CATSRATSGGDHEQYF
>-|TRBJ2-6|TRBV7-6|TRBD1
TGTGCCAGCAGCTTCGAGGACAGGGTGCTCACTGGGGCCAACGTCCTGACTTTC
CASSFEDRVLTGANVLTF
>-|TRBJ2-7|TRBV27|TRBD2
TGTGCCAGCAGTTTAGATGGTAGCGGGGGCCGGAGCTCCTACGAGCAGTACTTC
CASSLDGSGGRSSYEQYF
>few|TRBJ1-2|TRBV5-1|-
TGCGCCAGCAGCTTAAGTGGGCACTCGAACTATGGCTACACCTTC
CASSLSGHSNYGYTF
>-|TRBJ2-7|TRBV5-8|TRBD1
TGTGCCAGCACCCACACGTCGGGGGACAGGGGAGTTTACGAGCAGTACTTC
CASTHTSGDRGVYEQYF
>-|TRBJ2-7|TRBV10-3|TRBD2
TGTGCCATCAGTGTGGTAGGCGGGGGGGCCTGGAAGCAGTACTTC
CAISVVGGGAWKQYF
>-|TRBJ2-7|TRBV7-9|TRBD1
TGTGCCAGCAGCTCCGGGACAGTTCCTACCTACGAGCAGTACTTC
CASSSGTVPTYEQYF
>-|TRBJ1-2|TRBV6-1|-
TGTGCCAGCAGTGAAATGTGGGCCCGAAGCTACACCTTC
CASSEMWARSYTF
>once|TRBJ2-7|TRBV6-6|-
TGTGCCAGCAGATATACTAGGGCCGGGTCGGGTCTGTTC
CASRYTRAGSGLF
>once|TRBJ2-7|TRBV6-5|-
TGTGCCAGTCACAGGGATCGCACCTACGAGCAGTACTTC
CASHRDRTYEQYF
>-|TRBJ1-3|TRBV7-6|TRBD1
TGTGCCAGCAGCTTATCTGTGATGGGACAGCTCTCTGGAAACACCATATATTTT
CASSLSVMGQLSGNTIYF
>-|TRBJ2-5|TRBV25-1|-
TGTGCCAGCAGTGAAAGAATTCATCACAGGGCCCAGTACTTC
CASSERIHHRAQYF
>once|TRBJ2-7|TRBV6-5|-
TGTGCCAGCAGTTTAAGTCAGGGTTCAACCTACGAGCAGTACTTC
CASSLSQGSTYEQYF
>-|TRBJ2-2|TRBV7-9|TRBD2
TGTGCCAGCAGCTTAATACTAGCGGGGGCTCAGAACACCGGGGAGCTGTTTTTT
CASSLILAGAQNTGELFF
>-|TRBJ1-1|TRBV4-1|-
TGCGCCAGCAGCCGGACAACGAACACTGAAGCTTTCTTT
CASSRTTNTEAFF
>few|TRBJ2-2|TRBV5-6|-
TGTGCCAGCAGCTTGTATAGGGTCGTCAGGGGAGTCGACACCGGGGAGCTGTTTTTT
CASSLYRVVRGVDTGELFF
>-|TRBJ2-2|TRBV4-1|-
TGCGCCAGCAGCCAAAGGACTGGCTGCGTGGCGAACACCGGGGAGCTGTTTTTT
CASSQRTGCVANTGELFF
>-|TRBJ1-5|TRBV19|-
TGTGCCAGTAGTGTCGTAAGGGGCCGGTATACTCGGCCCCAGCATTTT
CASSVVRGRYTRPQHF
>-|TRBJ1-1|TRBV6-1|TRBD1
TGTGCCAGCAGTGAACGCGAAGTTTCAGGGGGCCTGAACACTGAAGCTTTCTTT
CASSEREVSGGLNTEAFF